This TCR beta chain was captured by sequencing in a study of T cell responses to AZD1222 COVID-19 vaccine. Study-wide results and limits: White British donors predominated, females outnumbered males, and clonal diversity was possibly underestimated. At baseline, just 6 or 7 AZD1222 recipients tested seropositive. Scientists sampled the repertoires only once the peak T cell response had passed.

Doses given second, at about 4 or about 12 weeks, were pooled. A word on this clone: Its antigen remains unidentified.

TCRdb's copy holds only in-frame clones and misses some; the assay was immunoSEQ multiplex PCR. The sample consists of tens of thousands of clones, roughly 89% of them appearing once. The receptor was derived from an adult who received the AZD1222 COVID-19 vaccine. This sample comprised peripheral blood, obtained 28 days after the second AZD1222 dose.

CDR3 amino acids: CASSYRVGRNRYEQYF. The CDR3 coding sequence is TGTGCCAGCAGTTACCGTGTCGGCCGGAACCGCTACGAGCAGTACTTC. The V call is TRBV6-2 or TRBV6-3, the J call TRBJ2-7, with D unclear. The CDR3 loop spans 16 amino acids. The germline V and J ends were trimmed by 2 bases and 3 bases, with 17 bases remaining between them. Germline V gene lookup returns CDR1 MNHEY and CDR2 SVGEGT.